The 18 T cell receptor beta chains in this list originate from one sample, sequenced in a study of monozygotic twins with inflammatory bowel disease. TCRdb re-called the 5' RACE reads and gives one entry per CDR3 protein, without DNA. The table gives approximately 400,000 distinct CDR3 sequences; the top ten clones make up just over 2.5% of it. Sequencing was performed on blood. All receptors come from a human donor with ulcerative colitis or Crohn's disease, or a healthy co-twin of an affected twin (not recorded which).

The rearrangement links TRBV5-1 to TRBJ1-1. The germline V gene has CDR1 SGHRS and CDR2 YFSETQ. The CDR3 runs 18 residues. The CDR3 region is CASSPAGGTSSLNTEAFF. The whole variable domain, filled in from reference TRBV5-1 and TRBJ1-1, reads KAGVTQTPRYLIKTRGQQVTLSCSPISGHRSVSWYQQTPGQGLQFLFEYFSETQRNKGNFPGRFSGRQFSNSRSEMNVSTLELGDSALYLCASSPAGGTSSLNTEAFFGQGTRLTVV.

CDR3 sequence reads: CASSPGQATNEKLFF. This chain connects TRBV18 to TRBJ1-4; there is no DNA to check the TCRdb D call of TRBD1. The CDR3 spans 15 residues. The germline V gene has CDR1 KGHSH and CDR2 LQKENI.

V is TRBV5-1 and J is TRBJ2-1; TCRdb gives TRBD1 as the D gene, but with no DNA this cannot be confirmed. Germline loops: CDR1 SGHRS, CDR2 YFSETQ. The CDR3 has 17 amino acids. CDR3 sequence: CASSVGSGTGRLDEQFF.

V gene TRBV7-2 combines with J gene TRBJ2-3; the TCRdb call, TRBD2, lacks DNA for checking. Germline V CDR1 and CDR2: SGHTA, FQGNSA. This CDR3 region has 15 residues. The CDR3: CASSTSWGASDTQYF. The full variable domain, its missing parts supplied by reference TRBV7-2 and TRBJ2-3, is GAGVSQSPSNKVTEKGKDVELRCDPISGHTALYWYRQSLGQGLEFLIYFQGNSAPDKSGLPSDRFSAERTGGSVSTLTIQRTQQEDSAVYLCASSTSWGASDTQYFGPGTRLTVL.

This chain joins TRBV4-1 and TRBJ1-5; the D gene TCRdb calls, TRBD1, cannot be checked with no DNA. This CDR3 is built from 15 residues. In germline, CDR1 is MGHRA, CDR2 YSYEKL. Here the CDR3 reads CASSWGVGGNQPQHF.

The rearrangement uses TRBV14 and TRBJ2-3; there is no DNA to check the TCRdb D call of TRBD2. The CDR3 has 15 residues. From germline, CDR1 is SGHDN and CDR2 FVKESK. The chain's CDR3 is CASSIAGGRTDTQYF.

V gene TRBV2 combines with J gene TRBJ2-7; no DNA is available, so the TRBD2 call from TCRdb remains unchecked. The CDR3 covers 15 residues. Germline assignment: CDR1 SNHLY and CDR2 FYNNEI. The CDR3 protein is CASSPARASYYEQYF.

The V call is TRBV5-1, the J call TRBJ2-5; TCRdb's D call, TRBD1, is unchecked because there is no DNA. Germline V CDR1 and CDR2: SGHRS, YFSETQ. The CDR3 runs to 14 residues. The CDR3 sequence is CASSLEGGGKTQYF.

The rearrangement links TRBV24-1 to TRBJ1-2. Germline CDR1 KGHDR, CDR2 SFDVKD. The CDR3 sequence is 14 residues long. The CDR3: CATSDFGVNYGYTF.

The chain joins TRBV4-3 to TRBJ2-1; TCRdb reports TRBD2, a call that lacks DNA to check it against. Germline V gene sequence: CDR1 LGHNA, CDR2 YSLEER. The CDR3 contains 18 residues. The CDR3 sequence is CASSQGGFSGGAYNEQFF.

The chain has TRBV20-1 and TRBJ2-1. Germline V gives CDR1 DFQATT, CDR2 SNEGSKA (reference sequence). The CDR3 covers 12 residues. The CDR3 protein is CSARPNHDEQFF.

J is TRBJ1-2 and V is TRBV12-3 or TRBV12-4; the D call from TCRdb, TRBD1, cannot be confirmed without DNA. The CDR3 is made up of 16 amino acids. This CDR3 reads CASSLGDSRDSVGYTF.

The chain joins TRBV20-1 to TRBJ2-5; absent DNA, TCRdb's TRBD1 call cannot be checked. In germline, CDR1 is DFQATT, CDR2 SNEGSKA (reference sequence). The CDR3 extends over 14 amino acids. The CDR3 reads CSAKRAGTQETQYF.

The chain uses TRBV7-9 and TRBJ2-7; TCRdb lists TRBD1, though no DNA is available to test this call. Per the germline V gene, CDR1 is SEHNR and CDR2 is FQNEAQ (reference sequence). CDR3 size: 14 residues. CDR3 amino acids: CASSPTETYDEQYF. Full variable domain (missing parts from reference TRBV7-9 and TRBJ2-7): DTGVSQNPRHKITKRGQNVTFRCDPISEHNRLYWYRQTLGQGPEFLTYFQNEAQLEKSRLLSDRFSAERPKGSFSTLEIQRTEQGDSAMYLCASSPTETYDEQYFGPGTRLTVT.

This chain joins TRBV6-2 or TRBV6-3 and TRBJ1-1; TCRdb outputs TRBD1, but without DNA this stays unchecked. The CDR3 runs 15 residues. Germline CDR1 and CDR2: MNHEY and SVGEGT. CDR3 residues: CASSYRDSINTEAFF.

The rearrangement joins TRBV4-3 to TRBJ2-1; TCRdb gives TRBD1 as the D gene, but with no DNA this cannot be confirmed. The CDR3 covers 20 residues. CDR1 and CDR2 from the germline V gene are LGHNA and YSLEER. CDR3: CASSQFRGTDDSLWSNEQFF.

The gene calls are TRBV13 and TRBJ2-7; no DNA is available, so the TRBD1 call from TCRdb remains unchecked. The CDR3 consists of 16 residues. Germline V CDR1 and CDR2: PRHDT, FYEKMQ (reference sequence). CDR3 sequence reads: CASSLFLGTNSYEQYF.

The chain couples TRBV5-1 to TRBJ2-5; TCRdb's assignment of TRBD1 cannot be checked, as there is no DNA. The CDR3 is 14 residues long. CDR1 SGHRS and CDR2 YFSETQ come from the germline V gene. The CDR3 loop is CASSLATGVETQYF.